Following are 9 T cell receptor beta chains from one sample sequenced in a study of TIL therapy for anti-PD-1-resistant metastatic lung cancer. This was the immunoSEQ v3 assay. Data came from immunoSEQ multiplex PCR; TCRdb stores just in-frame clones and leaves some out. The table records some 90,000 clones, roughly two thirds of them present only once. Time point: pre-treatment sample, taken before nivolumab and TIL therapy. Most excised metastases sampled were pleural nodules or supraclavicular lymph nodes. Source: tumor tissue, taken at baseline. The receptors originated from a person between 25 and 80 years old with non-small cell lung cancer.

The CDR3 DNA follows: TGCGCCAGCAGCTGGGGACTCAACACAGATACGCAGTATTTT. Translated: CASSWGLNTDTQYF. The rearrangement links TRBV5-1 to TRBJ2-3, with a tentative D call TRBD2 (6 bases). This CDR3 has 14 residues. V was shortened by 3 bases and J by 2 bases, with 10 bases between the two germline ends. In germline, CDR1 is SGHRS, CDR2 YFSETQ.

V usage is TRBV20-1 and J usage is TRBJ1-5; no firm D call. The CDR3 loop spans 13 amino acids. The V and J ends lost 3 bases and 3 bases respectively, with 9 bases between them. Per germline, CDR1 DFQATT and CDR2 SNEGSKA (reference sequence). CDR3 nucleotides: TGCAGTGCTAGTGTCAGAATCAATCAGCCCCAGCATTTT. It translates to CSASVRINQPQHF.

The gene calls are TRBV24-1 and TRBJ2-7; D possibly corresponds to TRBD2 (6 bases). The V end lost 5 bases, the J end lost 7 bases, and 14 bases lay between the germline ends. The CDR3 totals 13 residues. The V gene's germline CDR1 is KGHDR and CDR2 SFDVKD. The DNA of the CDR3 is TGTGCCACCAGTGGGGGGGAGCTCTGGGAGCAGTACTTC. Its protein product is CATSGGELWEQYF.

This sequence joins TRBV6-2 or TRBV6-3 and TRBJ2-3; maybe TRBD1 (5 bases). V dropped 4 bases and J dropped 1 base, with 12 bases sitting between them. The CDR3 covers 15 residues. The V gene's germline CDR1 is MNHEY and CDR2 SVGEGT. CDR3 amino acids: CASSSSGRGTDTQYF. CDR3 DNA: TGTGCCAGCAGTTCCTCCGGCAGGGGCACAGATACGCAGTATTTT.

DNA of the CDR3: TGTGCCAGCAGCTTGCAGGGACCCCTCCACTTT. It specifies CASSLQGPLHF. The chain couples TRBV5-8 to TRBJ1-6; D may be TRBD1 (5 bases). The CDR3 loop spans 11 amino acids. The germline V and J ends were trimmed by 1 base and 12 bases, with 5 bases remaining between them. From germline, CDR1 is SGHTS and CDR2 YDEGEE.

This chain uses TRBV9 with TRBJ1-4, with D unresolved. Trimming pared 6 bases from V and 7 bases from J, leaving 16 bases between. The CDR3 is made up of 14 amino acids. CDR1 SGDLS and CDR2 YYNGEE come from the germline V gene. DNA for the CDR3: TGTGCCAGCACCCCGACTGAAAAGGGTGAAAAACTGTTTTTT. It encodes CASTPTEKGEKLFF.

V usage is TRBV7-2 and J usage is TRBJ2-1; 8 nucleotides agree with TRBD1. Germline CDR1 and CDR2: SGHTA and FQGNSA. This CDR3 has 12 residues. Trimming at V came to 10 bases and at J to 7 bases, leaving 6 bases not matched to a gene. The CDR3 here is CATGTGFNEQFF. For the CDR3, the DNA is TGTGCCACCGGGACAGGATTTAATGAGCAGTTCTTC.

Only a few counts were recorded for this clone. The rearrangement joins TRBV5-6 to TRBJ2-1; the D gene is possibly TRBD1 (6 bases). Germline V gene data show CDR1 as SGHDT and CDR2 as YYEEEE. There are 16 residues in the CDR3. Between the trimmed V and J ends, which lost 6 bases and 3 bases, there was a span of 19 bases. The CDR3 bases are TGTGCCAGCATACTACAGGCAGGGACACGCTACAATGAGCAGTTCTTC. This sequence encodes CASILQAGTRYNEQFF.

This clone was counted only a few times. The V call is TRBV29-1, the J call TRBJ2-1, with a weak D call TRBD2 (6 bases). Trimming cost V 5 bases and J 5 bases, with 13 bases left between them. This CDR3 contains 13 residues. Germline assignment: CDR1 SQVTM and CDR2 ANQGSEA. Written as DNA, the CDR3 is TGCAGCGTTACCGGTACTAGCCACAATGAGCAGTTCTTC. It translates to CSVTGTSHNEQFF.